Below, 18 T cell receptor beta chains from the same sample are listed, as sequenced in a study of blood T cells in healthy people across ages. Next came a second PCR, run for about 7 to 12 cycles, which used a sample-barcoded 5' primer along with a J-beta primer mix. TCRdb independently ran MiXCR on the 5' RACE reads; one entry per CDR3 protein. This table holds 850,000 to 1,000,000 distinct CDR3 sequences, about 53% found once. The material sequenced was blood. These receptor sequences come from a woman aged 55-69 years in good health.

The chain combines TRBV20-1 with TRBJ2-3; no clear D. This CDR3 contains 14 residues. Germline V gene data show CDR1 as DFQATT and CDR2 as SNEGSKA (reference sequence). V lost 7 bases and J lost 2, with 16 bases in between. In DNA form, the CDR3 reads TGCAGTGGAAAGGCCCAAGTTGCCACAGATACGCAGTATTTT. This encodes CSGKAQVATDTQYF.

The rearrangement uses TRBV7-6 and TRBJ2-1, with 8 bases aligning to TRBD2. The ends lost 1 base at V and 6 bases at J; junction bases unmatched: 8. The CDR3 runs to 16 residues. The germline V gene has CDR1 SGHVS and CDR2 FNYEAQ. CDR3 region: CASSLEAILAGNEQFF. CDR3 in DNA: TGTGCCAGCAGCTTAGAGGCAATCCTAGCGGGCAATGAGCAGTTCTTC. Supplemented by reference TRBV7-6 and TRBJ2-1, the full variable domain reads GAGVSQSPRYKVTKRGQDVALRCDPISGHVSLYWYRQALGQGPEFLTYFNYEAQQDKSGLPNDRFSAERPEGSISTLTIQRTEQRDSAMYRCASSLEAILAGNEQFFGPGTRLTVL.

The chain links TRBV4-1 to TRBJ2-5; maybe TRBD1 (6 bases). The end of the DNA fits TRBJ2-7 better, so the J call may be wrong. The CDR3 has 18 residues. Germline CDR1 reads MGHRA; CDR2 reads YSYEKL. In DNA form, the CDR3 reads TGCGCCAGCAGCCAAAGTTTTCTGGCGACAGGTGCGGGTTACGAGCAGTACTTC. Protein product: CASSQSFLATGAGYEQYF.

The chain combines TRBV20-1 with TRBJ1-1; D gene unclear. Trimming cost V 5 bases and J 6 bases, with 13 bases left between them. Germline CDR1 is DFQATT and CDR2 is SNEGSKA (reference sequence). The CDR3 extends over 12 amino acids. The chain's CDR3 is CSADDVGPEAFF. Here the CDR3 DNA reads TGCAGTGCTGACGATGTCGGGCCTGAAGCTTTCTTT.

This clonotype was observed a few times. This chain uses TRBV20-1 with TRBJ2-1, with 8 nucleotides matching TRBD2. The CDR3 is made up of 15 amino acids. V trimming: 3 bases; J trimming: 3 bases; junction bases outside the gene matches: 7. CDR1 is DFQATT, CDR2 SNEGSKA, per germline (reference sequence). CDR3 nucleotides: TGCAGTGCTAGCTCTTCCACTAGCGGCTACAATGAGCAGTTCTTC. As protein: CSASSSTSGYNEQFF.

The V and J genes are TRBV29-1 and TRBJ2-6; D remains ambiguous. The CDR3 length is 14 residues. V was shortened by 4 bases and J by 0 bases, with 7 bases between the two germline ends. Per the germline V gene, CDR1 is SQVTM and CDR2 is ANQGSEA. The DNA for the CDR3 is TGCAGCGTTGCATATACCTCTGGGGCCAACGTCCTGACTTTC. It yields the protein CSVAYTSGANVLTF. Based on the CDR3 plus reference TRBV29-1 and TRBJ2-6, the full variable domain is SAVISQKPSRDICQRGTSLTIQCQVDSQVTMMFWYRQQPGQSLTLIATANQGSEATYESGFVIDKFPISRPNLTFSTLTVSNMSPEDSSIYLCSVAYTSGANVLTFGAGSRLTVL.

The chain is built from TRBV3-1 and TRBJ1-5, with unresolved D. This CDR3 is 15 amino acids long. The ends were cut back, 4 bases at V and 0 bases at J, with 10 bases in the middle. Germline CDR1 is LGHDT and CDR2 is YNNKEL (reference sequence). CDR3 amino acids: CASSRDTYSNQPQHF. CDR3 bases: TGTGCCAGCAGCCGTGACACCTATAGCAATCAGCCCCAGCATTTT.

The chain links TRBV20-1 to TRBJ2-7; D ambiguous. The DNA end is more similar to TRBJ2-5, so the J call may be wrong. CDR3 length: 13 residues. Germline CDR1 is DFQATT and CDR2 is SNEGSKA (reference sequence). The DNA of the CDR3 is TGCAGTGCCCCCCCCGCCGGGCAAGAGACCCAGTACTTC. It encodes CSAPPAGQETQYF.

The chain couples TRBV11-2 to TRBJ2-7; the match to TRBD1 covers 7 bases. Gene TRBJ2-5 matches the end of the DNA better, so the J call may be wrong. This CDR3 is built from 16 residues. In germline, CDR1 is SGHAT, CDR2 FQNNGV. CDR3 region: CASSTYRGRLGSTQYF. As DNA, the CDR3 is TGTGCCAGCAGCACTTACAGGGGACGCTTAGGTTCGACCCAGTACTTC.

V and J are TRBV6-2 or TRBV6-3 and TRBJ2-3, with unresolved D. The V gene lost 4 bases and the J gene lost 2 bases, with 16 bases spanning the gap. This CDR3 is 16 amino acids long. Germline V lookup: CDR1 MNHEY, CDR2 SVGEGT. The CDR3 DNA sequence: TGTGCCAGCAGTTGGGTAGGCGGTTCTTACACAGATACGCAGTATTTT. The encoded protein is CASSWVGGSYTDTQYF.

This chain uses TRBV11-2 with TRBJ2-1, with 8 bases fitting TRBD2. Germline CDR1 reads SGHAT; CDR2 reads FQNNGV. This CDR3 region has 16 residues. V dropped 2 bases and J dropped 9; count of bases not matched to a gene: 12. Here the CDR3 DNA reads TGTGCCAGCAGCTTACTCAGCGGGAGATTTAGTGGTGAGCAGTTCTTC. It is translated as CASSLLSGRFSGEQFF.

The rearrangement links TRBV12-3 or TRBV12-4 to TRBJ2-5, with 9 bases aligning to TRBD1. The CDR3 loop spans 15 amino acids. V dropped 7 bases and J dropped 2; count of bases not matched to a gene: 8. The CDR3 coding sequence is TGTGCCAGCACCCGGACAGGGGCCCTACAAGAGACCCAGTACTTC. This encodes CASTRTGALQETQYF.

This clonotype was recorded a few times. This chain connects TRBV5-1 to TRBJ2-6, with unresolved D. CDR1 and CDR2 (germline): SGHRS, YFSETQ. CDR3 length: 16 residues. V was trimmed by 0 bases and J by 2 bases, leaving 9 bases between them. CDR3 loop: CASSLGASTGANVLTF. The CDR3 DNA reads as TGCGCCAGCAGCTTGGGGGCCAGCACTGGGGCCAACGTCCTGACTTTC. The full variable domain, its missing parts supplied by reference TRBV5-1 and TRBJ2-6, is KAGVTQTPRYLIKTRGQQVTLSCSPISGHRSVSWYQQTPGQGLQFLFEYFSETQRNKGNFPGRFSGRQFSNSRSEMNVSTLELGDSALYLCASSLGASTGANVLTFGAGSRLTVL.

The genes are TRBV27 and TRBJ1-6, with 10 positions matching TRBD1. With V trimmed by 3 bases and J by 9 bases, 5 bases remained unmatched. This CDR3 has 15 residues. Per germline, CDR1 MNHEY and CDR2 SMNVEV (reference sequence). CDR3 amino acids: CASSFRQGAGSPLHF. For the CDR3, the DNA is TGTGCCAGCAGTTTTCGACAGGGGGCAGGTTCACCCCTCCACTTT.

This clonotype was detected only a few times. The chain combines TRBV9 with TRBJ2-5; D call uncertain. Gene TRBJ2-7 matches the end of the DNA better, so the J call may be wrong. The CDR3 contains 14 residues. Germline values: CDR1 SGDLS, CDR2 YYNGEE. CDR3 nucleotides: TGTGCCAGCAGCGTAGGGACGGGCCCGTACGAGCAGTACTTC. Translating gives CASSVGTGPYEQYF.

This clonotype has only one observation. The chain joins TRBV20-1 to TRBJ2-4; TRBD2 agrees at 7 bases. With the DNA end fitting TRBJ2-5 better, the J assignment may be wrong. This CDR3 has 12 amino acids. Germline values: CDR1 DFQATT, CDR2 SNEGSKA (reference sequence). The DNA of the CDR3 is TGCAGTGCACTAGCGTTGCAAGAGACCCAGTACTTC. Amino acid sequence: CSALALQETQYF.

The CDR3, as DNA: TGTGCCAGCCATCGGGGGACTTCGTCCTACGAGCAGTACTTC. Translated: CASHRGTSSYEQYF. The chain is built from TRBV6-2 or TRBV6-3 and TRBJ2-7; D might be TRBD2 (6 bases). This CDR3 has 14 residues. Germline CDR1 MNHEY, CDR2 SVGEGT. The ends were cut back, 8 bases at V and 1 base at J, with 15 bases in the middle.

This chain links TRBV4-3 with TRBJ2-5, with 10 bases identical to TRBD2. The end of the DNA is better explained by TRBJ2-7, so the J call may be wrong. CDR1 LGHNA and CDR2 YSLEER come from the germline V gene. CDR3 length: 14 residues. The CDR3 reads CASSPSSGSYEQYF. The DNA for the CDR3 is TGCGCCAGCAGCCCTTCTAGCGGGAGTTACGAGCAGTACTTC.